Below are 24 T cell receptor beta chains sequenced from a single sample in a study of tissue T cells after allogeneic stem cell transplantation. Assay used: immunoSEQ multiplex PCR; TCRdb lists only in-frame clones, some missing. The sample includes several hundred clones, around two thirds of them seen just once. Sample: liver tissue. The receptor set was obtained from a female BALB/c mouse in good health. Strain MHC haplotype: H2-d.

Points on this clone: Gene labels here are mouse ones. The CDR3 end is not reached by the read, which stops 1 residue before it; the germline J gene fills it in. This chain connects TRBV13-1 to TRBJ2-7, with 10 bases matching TRBD2. The germline V gene encodes CDR1 NSHNY and CDR2 SYGAGN. The V and J ends lost 2 bases and 3 bases, in that order; junction bases with no gene match: 5. The CDR3 length is 15 residues. CDR3 DNA (partial): TGTGCCAGCAGTGAAGCCGGGACTGGGGTCTATGAACAGTAC. It yields the protein CASSEAGTGVYEQY. The CDR3, in full, reads CASSEAGTGVYEQYF.

In the case of this clone: The gene names here belong to mouse. Coverage ceases 1 residue before the CDR3 finishes, and the germline J gene fills in the end. V and J are TRBV13-2 and TRBJ2-5, with 8 nucleotides matching TRBD2. Germline trimming cut 3 bases from V and 0 bases from J; bases unmatched to any gene: 6. CDR3 size: 16 residues. Germline CDR1 reads NNHNN; CDR2 reads SYGAGS (reference sequence). This CDR3 is CASGGDWGFNQDTQYF. The sequenced part of the CDR3 DNA is TGTGCCAGCGGTGGAGACTGGGGCTTTAACCAAGACACCCAGTAC.

On this clone: Gene names are mouse gene names. The read gets to within 1 residue of the CDR3 end, and the germline J gene fills in the rest. The chain links TRBV1 to TRBJ1-1; possibly TRBD1 for D (5 bases). Germline V lookup: CDR1 NSQYPW, CDR2 LRSPGD (reference sequence). V was trimmed by 1 base and J by 1 base, leaving 7 bases between them. This CDR3 is built from 14 residues. CDR3 DNA (partial): TGCACCTGCAGTGCAGGGCAGGGGAACACAGAAGTCTTC. This codes for CTCSAGQGNTEVF. The full-length CDR3 reads as CTCSAGQGNTEVFF.

Concerning this clone itself: Gene and germline names: mouse. CDR3: CASSKRQGEDTQYF. The DNA read from the CDR3 is TGTGCCAGCAGTAAGAGACAGGGGGAAGACACCCAGTAC. V usage is TRBV19 and J usage is TRBJ2-5; 9 positions match TRBD1. The missing CDR3 end, 1 residue past where the read stops, is filled in from the germline J gene. The V segment lost 3 bases and the J segment 4 bases; nucleotides outside the gene matches: 3. Germline assignment: CDR1 FNHDT and CDR2 SITEND (reference sequence). This CDR3 contains 14 residues.

Only a few counts were recorded for this clone. All gene names here are mouse names. Read sequence stops 1 residue before the CDR3 end, and the germline J gene provides the missing end. The chain has TRBV13-1 and TRBJ2-7; D uncertain. Germline V gene data show CDR1 as NSHNY and CDR2 as SYGAGN. V gave up 5 bases and J gave up 4 bases, with 10 bases separating them. The CDR3 has 12 residues. The CDR3 protein is CASRTDKYEQYF. The sequenced CDR3 bases are TGTGCCAGCAGAACCGACAAATATGAACAGTAC.

To note about this clone: Gene names are mouse gene names. From the germline J gene comes the end of the CDR3, since the read stops 1 residue before it. The chain combines TRBV13-2 with TRBJ2-3; D is ambiguous. This CDR3 contains 11 residues. Germline V gives CDR1 NNHNN, CDR2 SYGAGS (reference sequence). Deletions cut 5 bases from V and 2 bases from J, with 3 bases between. The CDR3 sequence is CASGSAETLYF. The covered CDR3 bases are TGTGCCAGCGGGTCTGCAGAAACGCTGTAT.

In regard to this clone: Mouse gene names apply. The DNA ends 1 residue before the CDR3 does, and the rest of the CDR3 is filled in from the germline J gene. This sequence joins TRBV13-3 and TRBJ2-2, with D unclear. The V end lost 5 bases, the J end lost 4 bases, and 6 bases lay between the germline ends. The CDR3 is made up of 12 amino acids. The germline CDR1 and CDR2 sequences are NNHDY and SYVADS. CDR3 in amino acids: CASSGSTGQLYF. The CDR3 bases that were read are TGTGCCAGCAGCGGGAGCACCGGGCAGCTCTAC.

Worth noting for this clone: The gene names here belong to mouse. The read halts 1 residue ahead of the CDR3 end, with the missing end drawn from the germline J gene. This chain connects TRBV19 to TRBJ2-1, with 9 positions matching TRBD2. Germline V gene sequence: CDR1 FNHDT, CDR2 SITEND (reference sequence). The CDR3 covers 16 residues. V trimming: 0 bases; J trimming: 1 base; junction bases outside the gene matches: 2. This CDR3 is CASSIVGGLNYAEQFF. The DNA read from the CDR3 is TGTGCCAGCAGTATAGTGGGGGGGCTGAACTATGCTGAGCAGTTC. Complete variable domain (other parts from reference TRBV19 and TRBJ2-1): GGIITQTPKFLIGQEGQKLTLKCQQNFNHDTMYWYRQDSGKGLRLIYYSITENDLQKGDLSEGYDASREKKSSFSLTVTSAQKNEMAVFLCASSIVGGLNYAEQFFGPGTRLTVL.

A remark on this clone: The genes are named according to mouse. Sequencing ends 1 residue short of the CDR3 end; the germline J gene provides the rest. This chain joins TRBV1 and TRBJ1-4; no clear D. The CDR3 sequence is 15 residues long. Germline V gene data show CDR1 as NSQYPW and CDR2 as LRSPGD (reference sequence). V was clipped by 0 bases and J by 0 bases, with 5 bases between them. CDR3 DNA, as far as it was read: TGCACCTGCAGTGCAGATCGGGTTTCCAACGAAAGATTATTT. It specifies CTCSADRVSNERLF. Given in full, the CDR3 is CTCSADRVSNERLFF.

As concerns this clone: The genes are named according to mouse. This CDR3 reads CASSISSGGDTEVFF. The part of the CDR3 DNA that was read is TGTGCCAGCAGTATTTCCTCAGGAGGGGACACAGAAGTCTTC. The rearrangement links TRBV19 to TRBJ1-1; D is possibly TRBD1 (5 bases). The read ends 1 residue shy of where the CDR3 ends; the end is completed using the germline J gene. Germline V gene lookup returns CDR1 FNHDT and CDR2 SITEND (reference sequence). CDR3 length: 15 residues. The V and J ends lost 2 bases and 3 bases respectively, with 14 bases between them.

With regard to this clone: The germline and genes are mouse ones. Sequencing ends 1 residue short of the CDR3 end; the germline J gene provides the rest. This chain links TRBV19 with TRBJ1-5, with D unclear. V was pared by 5 bases and J by 0 bases, with 3 bases between. This CDR3 has 12 amino acids. Germline V lookup: CDR1 FNHDT, CDR2 SITEND (reference sequence). The CDR3 bases that were read are TGTGCCAGCAGCGCTAACAACCAGGCTCCGCTT. As protein: CASSANNQAPL. The CDR3 reads in full as CASSANNQAPLF.

Turning to this clone: Gene names are the mouse ones. The read ends 1 residue before the CDR3 terminus; that terminus is restored from the germline J gene. V gene TRBV19 combines with J gene TRBJ2-1, with TRBD1 matching 8 bases. Germline V gene data show CDR1 as FNHDT and CDR2 as SITEND (reference sequence). After removal of 6 bases from V and 6 bases from J, the junction contained 5 bases not matched to a gene. CDR3 size: 13 residues. Partial CDR3 DNA: TGTGCCAGCACCCCTCAGGGGGCTGCTGAGCAGTTC. Residues: CASTPQGAAEQF. The CDR3 in full is CASTPQGAAEQFF.

In this sample, this clone turned up a few times. Gene labels here are mouse ones. The read finishes 1 residue shy of the CDR3 end, and the germline J gene is used to complete it. The J gene is TRBJ1-3, the V gene TRBV20; D gene unclear. The CDR3 length is 14 residues. The V and J ends lost 2 bases and 0 bases respectively, with 8 bases between them. The germline gives CDR1 GFQATS, CDR2 STVNSAI. The sequenced CDR3 bases are TGTGGTGCTAGGTCACAAGTTTCTGGAAATACGCTCTAT. Its translation: CGARSQVSGNTLY. The entire CDR3 reads CGARSQVSGNTLYF.

About this clone itself: Gene names and germline refer to mouse. The CDR3 end lies 1 residue beyond the end of the read and is filled in from the germline J gene. The rearrangement links TRBV13-2 to TRBJ1-1; D unresolved. With 1 base removed from V and 7 bases from J, the gap between germline ends came to 2 bases. This CDR3 has 10 residues. Germline V gene lookup returns CDR1 NNHNN and CDR2 SYGAGS (reference sequence). The sequenced CDR3 bases are TGTGCCAGCGGTGATAAAGAAGTCTTC. Protein: CASGDKEVF. The entire CDR3 protein reads CASGDKEVFF.

Details on this clone: The listed genes are named as in mouse. The read falls 1 residue short of the CDR3 end, and the missing part is taken from the germline J gene. The rearrangement links TRBV16 to TRBJ1-6; TRBD1 matches 10 bases. TRBJ1-6 is placed among ORFs of uncertain function. With V trimmed by 1 base and J by 8 bases, 5 bases remained unmatched. From germline, CDR1 is SGHSA and CDR2 FRNQAP. The CDR3 length is 16 residues. Incomplete CDR3 DNA: TGTGCAAGCAGCTTAGCGGGACAGGGGAGAGATTCGCCCCTCTAC. As protein: CASSLAGQGRDSPLY. The entire CDR3 protein reads CASSLAGQGRDSPLYF.

As to this clone: All gene names here are mouse names. The read halts 1 residue ahead of the CDR3 end, with the missing end drawn from the germline J gene. The rearrangement links TRBV19 to TRBJ2-7, with 10 bases lining up with TRBD2. Trimming removed 1 base from V and 4 bases from J; junction bases left unmatched: 5. The CDR3 has 15 amino acids. Germline V gene lookup returns CDR1 FNHDT and CDR2 SITEND (reference sequence). The CDR3 protein is CASSILDWGIYEQYF. The covered CDR3 bases are TGTGCCAGCAGTATACTGGACTGGGGGATATATGAACAGTAC.

This clone was seen more than once but under ten times. Mouse gene names and germline throughout. The sequenced fragment ends 1 residue before the CDR3 boundary, so the rest is inferred from the germline J gene. This chain uses TRBV4 with TRBJ1-3, with 9 bases that match TRBD1. From germline, CDR1 is LGHDT and CDR2 YNNKQL (reference sequence). CDR3 length: 15 amino acids. V lost 3 bases and J lost 4; bases outside the gene matches: 4. CDR3 amino acids: CASSYRDREGNTLYF. CDR3 DNA, as far as it was read: TGTGCCAGCAGCTACCGGGACAGGGAAGGAAATACGCTCTAT.

Details on this clone: Gene names and germline refer to mouse. The read ends 1 residue early relative to the CDR3; the germline J gene fills the gap. This chain links TRBV13-2 with TRBJ2-7, with 10 bases matching TRBD2. Germline loops: CDR1 NNHNN, CDR2 SYGAGS (reference sequence). The CDR3 sequence is 13 residues long. After removal of 5 bases from V and 3 bases from J, the junction contained 2 bases not matched to a gene. This chain's CDR3 is CASGDWGIYEQYF. The sequenced part of the CDR3 DNA is TGTGCCAGCGGGGACTGGGGGATCTATGAACAGTAC.

As concerns this clone: The listed genes are named as in mouse. The read halts 1 residue ahead of the CDR3 end, with the missing end drawn from the germline J gene. The chain couples TRBV13-1 to TRBJ2-5; TRBD2 agrees at 14 bases. Germline assignment: CDR1 NSHNY and CDR2 SYGAGN. The CDR3 runs to 16 residues. V dropped 2 bases and J dropped 2; count of bases not matched to a gene: 1. Incomplete CDR3 DNA: TGTGCCAGCAGTGAGGGGACTGGGGGGGCCCAAGACACCCAGTAC. Translated: CASSEGTGGAQDTQY. The CDR3 in full is CASSEGTGGAQDTQYF.

This clone has more than one count but fewer than ten. The genes and germline here are from mouse. The read terminates 1 residue before the CDR3 end, so the remaining end is supplied by the germline J gene. J is TRBJ2-7 and V is TRBV13-2; D is unresolved. The V and J ends lost 0 bases and 0 bases respectively, with 1 base between them. The germline gives CDR1 NNHNN, CDR2 SYGAGS (reference sequence). This CDR3 region has 12 residues. CDR3 region: CASGDASYEQYF. CDR3 DNA (partial): TGTGCCAGCGGTGATGCCTCCTATGAACAGTAC.

As concerns this clone: The gene names here belong to mouse. The read terminates 1 residue ahead of where the CDR3 ends, so the germline J gene completes it. This sequence joins TRBV1 and TRBJ2-4, with no clear D. CDR3 length equals 12 residues. The germline V and J ends were trimmed by 0 bases and 2 bases, with 0 bases remaining between them. CDR1 NSQYPW and CDR2 LRSPGD come from the germline V gene (reference sequence). The DNA read from the CDR3 is TGCACCTGCAGTGCAGATCAAAACACCTTGTAC. It specifies CTCSADQNTLY. The full CDR3 reads CTCSADQNTLYF.

As regards this clone: Genes here carry mouse names. The read gets to within 1 residue of the CDR3 end, and the germline J gene fills in the rest. The chain joins TRBV13-1 to TRBJ1-3, with a possible D match to TRBD1 (6 bases). This CDR3 is built from 14 residues. Germline V CDR1 and CDR2: NSHNY, SYGAGN. V shed 4 bases and J shed 0 bases, with 8 bases lying between them. CDR3 sequence reads: CASSRDISGNTLYF. The DNA read from the CDR3 is TGTGCCAGCAGTAGGGACATTTCTGGAAATACGCTCTAT.

On this clone itself: Each gene name is a mouse one. The CDR3 end lies 1 residue beyond the end of the read and is filled in from the germline J gene. The rearrangement uses TRBV20 and TRBJ2-5, with a tentative D call TRBD1 (6 bases). This CDR3 comprises 12 residues. Germline V CDR1 and CDR2: GFQATS, STVNSAI. The V end was cut by 5 bases, the J end by 4 bases, with 10 bases between. The CDR3 region is CGALRDKDTQYF. CDR3 DNA, as far as it was read: TGTGGTGCTCTCCGGGACAAAGACACCCAGTAC.

A note on this clone: All gene names here are mouse names. The DNA ends 1 residue before the CDR3 does, and the rest of the CDR3 is filled in from the germline J gene. The chain links TRBV13-2 to TRBJ2-4, with no clear D. CDR3 size: 14 residues. The V and J ends lost 0 bases and 0 bases respectively, with 5 bases between them. The germline CDR1 and CDR2 sequences are NNHNN and SYGAGS (reference sequence). The CDR3 region is CASGDASSQNTLYF. The sequenced CDR3 bases are TGTGCCAGCGGTGATGCCAGTAGTCAAAACACCTTGTAC.